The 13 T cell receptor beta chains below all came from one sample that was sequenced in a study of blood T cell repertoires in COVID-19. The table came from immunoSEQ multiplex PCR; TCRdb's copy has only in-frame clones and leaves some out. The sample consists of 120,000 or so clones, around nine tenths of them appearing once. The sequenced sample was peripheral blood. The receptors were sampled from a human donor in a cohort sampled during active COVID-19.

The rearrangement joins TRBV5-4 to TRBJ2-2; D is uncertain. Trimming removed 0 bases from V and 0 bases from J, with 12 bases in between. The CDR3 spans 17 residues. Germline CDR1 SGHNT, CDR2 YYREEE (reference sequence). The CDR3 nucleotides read TGTGCCAGCAGCTTGGGTGTCTACGAAACGAACACCGGGGAGCTGTTTTTT. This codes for CASSLGVYETNTGELFF.

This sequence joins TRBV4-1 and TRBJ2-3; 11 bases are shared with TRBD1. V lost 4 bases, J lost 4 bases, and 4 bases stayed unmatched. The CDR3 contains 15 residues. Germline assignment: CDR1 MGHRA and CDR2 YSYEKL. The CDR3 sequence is CASSPEDRGPDTQYF. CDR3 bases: TGCGCCAGCAGCCCCGAGGACAGGGGGCCAGATACGCAGTATTTT.

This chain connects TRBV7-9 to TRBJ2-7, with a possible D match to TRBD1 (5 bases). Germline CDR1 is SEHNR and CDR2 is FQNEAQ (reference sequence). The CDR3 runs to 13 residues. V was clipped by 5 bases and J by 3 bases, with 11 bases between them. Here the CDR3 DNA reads TGTGCCAGCAGCGGACGACAGCGCTACGAGCAGTACTTC. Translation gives CASSGRQRYEQYF.

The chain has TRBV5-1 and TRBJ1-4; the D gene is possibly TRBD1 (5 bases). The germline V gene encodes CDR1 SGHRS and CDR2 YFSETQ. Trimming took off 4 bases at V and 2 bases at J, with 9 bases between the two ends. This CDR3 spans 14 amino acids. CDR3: CASSQGATNEKLFF. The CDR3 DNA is TGCGCCAGCAGCCAAGGGGCCACTAATGAAAAACTGTTTTTT.

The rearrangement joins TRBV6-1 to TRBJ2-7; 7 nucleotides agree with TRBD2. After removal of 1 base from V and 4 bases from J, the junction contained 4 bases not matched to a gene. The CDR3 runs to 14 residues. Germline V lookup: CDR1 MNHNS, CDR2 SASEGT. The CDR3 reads CASSEGQGGYEQYF. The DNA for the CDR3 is TGTGCCAGCAGTGAAGGCCAGGGAGGGTACGAGCAGTACTTC.

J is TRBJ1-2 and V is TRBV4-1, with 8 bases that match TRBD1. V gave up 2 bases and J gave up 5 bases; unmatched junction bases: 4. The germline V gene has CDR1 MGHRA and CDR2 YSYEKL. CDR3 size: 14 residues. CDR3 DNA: TGCGCCAGCAGCCAACCGGGACAGGAATATGGCTACACCTTC. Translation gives CASSQPGQEYGYTF.

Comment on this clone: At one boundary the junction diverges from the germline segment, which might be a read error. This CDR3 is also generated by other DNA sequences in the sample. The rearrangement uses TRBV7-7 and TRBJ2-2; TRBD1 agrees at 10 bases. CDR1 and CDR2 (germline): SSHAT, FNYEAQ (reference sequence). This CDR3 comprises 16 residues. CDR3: CASSYTGTGVPGELFF. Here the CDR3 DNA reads TGTGCTAGCAGCTACACCGGGACAGGGGTTCCCGGGGAGCTGTTTTTT.

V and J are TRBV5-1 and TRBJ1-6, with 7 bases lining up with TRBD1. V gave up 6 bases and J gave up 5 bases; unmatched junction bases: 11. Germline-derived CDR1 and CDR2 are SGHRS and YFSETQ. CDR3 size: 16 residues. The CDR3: CASTLDRAENNSPLHF. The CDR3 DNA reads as TGCGCCAGCACCCTCGACAGGGCGGAAAATAATTCACCCCTCCACTTT.

As DNA, the CDR3 is TGCGCCAGCAGCTGGGACACCTACTCTGGAAACACCATATATTTT. It specifies CASSWDTYSGNTIYF. This chain joins TRBV5-1 and TRBJ1-3; maybe TRBD1 (6 bases). The CDR3 sequence is 15 residues long. Looked up from germline, CDR1 is SGHRS and CDR2 is YFSETQ. V was cut by 3 bases and J by 0 bases, with 10 bases left in between.

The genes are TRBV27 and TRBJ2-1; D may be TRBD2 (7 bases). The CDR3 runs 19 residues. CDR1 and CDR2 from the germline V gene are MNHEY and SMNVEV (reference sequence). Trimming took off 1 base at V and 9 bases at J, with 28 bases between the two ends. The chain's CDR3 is CASSLYTGLEWVGGGEQFF. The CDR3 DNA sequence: TGTGCCAGCAGTTTATACACAGGGCTTGAATGGGTGGGAGGGGGTGAGCAGTTCTTC.

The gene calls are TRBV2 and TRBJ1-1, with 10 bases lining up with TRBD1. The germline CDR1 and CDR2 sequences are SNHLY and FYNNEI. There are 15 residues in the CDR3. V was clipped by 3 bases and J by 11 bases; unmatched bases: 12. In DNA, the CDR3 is TGTGCCAGCAGTGATCGGGACAGGGGCGGAGTGGAGGCTTTCTTT. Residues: CASSDRDRGGVEAFF. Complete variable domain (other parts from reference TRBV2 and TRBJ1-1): EPEVTQTPSHQVTQMGQEVILRCVPISNHLYFYWYRQILGQKVEFLVSFYNNEISEKSEIFDDQFSVERPDGSNFTLKIRSTKLEDSAMYFCASSDRDRGGVEAFFGQGTRLTVV.

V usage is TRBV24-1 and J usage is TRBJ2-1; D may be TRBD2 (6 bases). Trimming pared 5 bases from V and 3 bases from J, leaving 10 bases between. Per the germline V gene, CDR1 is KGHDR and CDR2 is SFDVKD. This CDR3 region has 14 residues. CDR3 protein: CATSGGTLYNEQFF. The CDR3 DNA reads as TGTGCCACCAGTGGGGGGACTCTCTACAATGAGCAGTTCTTC.

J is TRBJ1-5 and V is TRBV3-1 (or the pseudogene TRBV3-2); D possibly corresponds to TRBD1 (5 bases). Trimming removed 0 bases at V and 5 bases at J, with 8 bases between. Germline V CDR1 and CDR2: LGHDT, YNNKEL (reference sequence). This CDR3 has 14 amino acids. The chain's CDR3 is CASSQDSQDQPQHF. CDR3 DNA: TGTGCCAGCAGCCAAGACTCACAGGATCAGCCCCAGCATTTT.